The source of this T cell receptor (beta chain) is a study of PD-L1 blockade in urothelial cancer (dated 2017 in TCRdb). About the full investigation: Therapy was started in the mid-2010s for all patients, and atezolizumab 1,200 mg was administered intravenously every 3 weeks. About nine tenths of the roughly 29 patients were identified as males with urothelial cancer of bladder origin, and a prior smoking history was reported by 18 of 29 patients. An ECOG performance status of 0 or 1 was recorded for the patients, and 0 to 3 prior chemotherapy regimens had been received by the patients. Blood samples were analyzed at 3 weeks after treatment start (second dose) and at 6 weeks after treatment start. Blood samples gave median yields of approximately 130,000 T cells and some 80,000 unique TCRs, along with a median clonality of approximately 0.084. An exploratory multi-omic analysis was conducted of the somatic, immune and clinical correlates of response to PD-L1 blockade with atezolizumab in urothelial cancer. TCR sequencing covered pretreatment tumor samples and matched, serially collected peripheral blood taken before and after atezolizumab treatment. Durable clinical benefit meant progression-free survival longer than 6 months, and TCR features were also tested against progression-free and overall survival. In the same patients who had TCR sequencing, pretreatment tumors also underwent whole exome sequencing and RNA sequencing. About 10 patients reached durable clinical benefit, while some 20 patients did not. Over 28 patients had pretreatment blood TCR-seq, around 24 had at least one posttreatment blood collection, and around 24 had tumor TCR-seq.

Points on this clone: Its cognate antigen has yet to be identified. It has no much larger one-base neighbor in the sample; base qualities were not kept.

The time point label corresponds to: peripheral blood 6 weeks after treatment start. The cohort included 25 to 30 patients with locally advanced or metastatic urothelial carcinoma who were treated at Memorial Sloan Kettering on a trial protocol. Peripheral blood mononuclear cells were collected pretreatment and during treatment, with between 1 and 8 total time points obtained per patient. The Qiagen DNeasy Blood extraction kit was used to purify genomic DNA from total PBMCs and from tumor samples. PBMCs were collected pretreatment and during treatment and were isolated and stored as previously described. Study-level results and caveats: Small sample size (n ≈ 30) and many exploratory analyses mean the results are intended to be hypothesis-generating. Greater expansion of tumor-associated TCR clones in peripheral blood 3 weeks after the start of treatment was observed in patients with durable benefit (n of about 24, p = 0.022). Improved progression-free and overall survival was associated with having pretreatment peripheral blood TCR clonality below the median.

To estimate absolute template abundance from read counts, synthetic TCR analog templates were spiked into each PCR. The immunoSEQ assay was used to amplify TCRbeta CDR3 regions from genomic DNA with bias-controlled V and J gene primers. Sequencing of rearranged TCRbeta segments was performed at approximately 20X coverage. Per the source publication's procedure: Sequencing errors were corrected by clustering, and CDR3s were annotated against IMGT so that V, D and J genes could be assigned. Downstream analyses used only productive TCRbeta rearrangements, leaving out any out-of-frame or stop-codon sequences. Clonality was calculated as one minus the Shannon entropy normalized by the log of the number of unique productive sequences. Clones differing between time points or between blood and tumor were identified by Fisher's exact test with Benjamini-Hochberg correction at adjusted p below 0.01. TCRdb holds this immuneACCESS table with in-frame rearrangements only. Some clones are missing; in checked studies, unresolved V genes explain under half, and the rest has no known cause. The DNA was the basis for D and trimming; V, J and clone size are from that table. This sample holds approximately 40,000 clones; 75% to 90% were observed only once. Roughly 24% of the sample rests with the top ten.

The CDR3 measures 13 amino acids from cysteine to phenylalanine. The only DNA kept is the CDR3, 39 bases in frame from the first base. According to the germline V gene, CDR1 reads MGHRA and CDR2 reads YSYEKL. Trimming removed 3 bases from V and 12 bases from J, leaving 14 bases between the germline ends. This sequence was found in a man between 60 and 75 years old with urothelial cancer. The sequencing used PBMCs, collected around atezolizumab (anti-PD-L1) treatment. The sequence links TRBV4-1 to TRBJ1-4; TRBD1 is perhaps the D gene, given 6 matching bases. The DNA is as follows: TGCGCCAGCAGCCAGCAGGGGATGGGGGAACTGTTTTTT. Its amino acids are CASSQQGMGELFF.